These 3 T cell receptor beta chains share one sample of origin, sequenced in a study of T cell repertoires in cytomegalovirus infection. MiXCR was run by TCRdb on the reads, yielding one entry per CDR3 protein. The sample lists 160,000 or so distinct CDR3 sequences, about a quarter occurring once. The source material was PBMCs. These receptor sequences come from a human donor in good health (CMV status not recorded). Some clones in this sample may be carry-over from other donors' samples.

This clonotype occurred many times. The chain links TRBV11-1 to TRBJ1-1; D remains ambiguous. Trimming pared 1 base from V and 1 base from J, leaving 7 bases between. CDR1 SGHAT and CDR2 FQDESV come from the germline V gene (reference sequence). The CDR3 contains 14 residues. CDR3 amino acids: CASSLVRENTEAFF. The CDR3 DNA follows: TGTGCCAGCAGCTTAGTGCGGGAGAACACTGAAGCTTTCTTT. The whole variable domain, remainder taken from reference TRBV11-1 and TRBJ1-1, is EAEVAQSPRYKITEKSQAVAFWCDPISGHATLYWYRQILGQGPELLVQFQDESVVDDSQLPKDRFSAERLKGVDSTLKIQPAELGDSAMYLCASSLVRENTEAFFGQGTRLTVV.

This clonotype was seen more than once but under ten times. This chain joins TRBV12-3 or TRBV12-4 and TRBJ1-1; 7 bases align to TRBD1. The J segment lost 1 base and the V segment lost 4 bases, leaving 9 bases of the junction unmatched. This CDR3 is built from 16 residues. The chain's CDR3 is CASSSTLRTGNTEAFF. Written as DNA, the CDR3 is TGTGCCAGCAGTTCCACCCTCCGGACAGGGAACACTGAAGCTTTCTTT.

This clonotype was counted only a few times. This chain links TRBV6-5 with TRBJ1-1, with 7 positions matching TRBD1. The CDR3 loop spans 19 amino acids. V lost 9 bases, J lost 2 bases, and 24 bases stayed unmatched. Germline-derived CDR1 and CDR2 are MNHEY and SVGAGI. The CDR3 DNA is TGTGCCAGTACCCGGAGACACAGGGGCCTTGGTAATCCTAACACTGAAGCTTTCTTT. Its translation is CASTRRHRGLGNPNTEAFF.